This T cell receptor (beta chain) was recorded in a study of blood T cell repertoires in COVID-19. Looking at the study overall: The United States, Italy and Spain were the sources of the acute and convalescent COVID-19 samples. T cells, B-cell-depleted T cells, or PBMCs supplied cDNA or gDNA.

Germline V gene lookup returns CDR1 LNHDA and CDR2 SQIVND (reference sequence). CDR3 length: 13 amino acids. V gave up 5 bases and J gave up 14 bases, with 16 bases separating them. Original data processing: Amplification from reference gene primers served as the basis for estimated nucleated cell counts. Assay used: immunoSEQ multiplex PCR; TCRdb lists only in-frame clones, some missing. V and J calls and clone size are copied from that table; D and trimming were computed from the DNA. Counted here are 95,000 to 150,000 clones, roughly 85% occurring once; the ten biggest clones make up approximately 30%.

The clonotype was recovered from a woman older than 75 with acute or convalescent COVID-19. Sequenced input: peripheral blood. The rearrangement uses TRBV19 and TRBJ1-6, with D possibly TRBD1 on 5 matching bases. CDR3 DNA sequence: TGTGCCAGTAGTCCGGGGACTTCCAATTCCCTCCACTTT. It translates to CASSPGTSNSLHF.